The 29 T cell receptor beta chains below all came from one sample that was sequenced in a study of blood T cells in healthy people across ages. It was with a sample-barcoded 5' primer and a J-beta primer mix that a second PCR of roughly 6 to 12 cycles was run. TCRdb reanalysed the 5' RACE reads using MiXCR and keeps one entry per CDR3 protein. This table has approximately 800,000 distinct CDR3 sequences, 53% appearing once. The material sequenced was blood. The receptors were gathered from a man of 80 years or more in good health.

This chain connects TRBV6-1 to TRBJ2-5, with D possibly being TRBD2 (6 bases). The CDR3 totals 14 residues. V lost 7 bases to trimming and J lost 3 bases, with 15 bases between them. Germline values: CDR1 MNHNS, CDR2 SASEGT. The CDR3 sequence: CASNHRREKETQYF. The CDR3, as DNA: TGTGCCAGCAATCACCGGCGGGAAAAAGAGACCCAGTACTTC.

The chain combines TRBV5-6 with TRBJ2-2, with D tentatively TRBD1 (5 bases). V shed 3 bases and J shed 6 bases, with 12 bases lying between them. Per the germline V gene, CDR1 is SGHDT and CDR2 is YYEEEE. The CDR3 runs to 14 residues. CDR3: CASSSAGLPGELFF. The DNA of the CDR3 is TGTGCCAGCAGCTCCGCAGGGTTGCCCGGGGAGCTGTTTTTT.

This clonotype was seen more than once but under ten times. CDR3 nucleotides: TGTGCCAGCAGCGTCGCGCCTGGGGGGCTCCCCTACGAGCAGTACTTC. Its protein is CASSVAPGGLPYEQYF. The chain links TRBV7-9 to TRBJ2-7; either TRBD1 or TRBD2 may fit D (6 bases each). The CDR3 extends over 16 amino acids. Per the germline V gene, CDR1 is SEHNR and CDR2 is FQNEAQ (reference sequence). The V gene lost 5 bases and the J gene lost 2 bases, with 19 bases spanning the gap.

The gene calls are TRBV12-3 or TRBV12-4 and TRBJ2-6; D gene ambiguous. There are 15 residues in the CDR3. The V end lost 7 bases, the J end lost 0 bases, and 10 bases lay between the germline ends. The CDR3, as DNA: TGTGCCAGCACCTTGTACAGCTCTGGGGCCAACGTCCTGACTTTC. Translating gives CASTLYSSGANVLTF.

The chain has TRBV6-2 or TRBV6-3 and TRBJ2-7, with D uncertain. This CDR3 has 13 residues. Trimming shortened V by 7 bases and J by 0 bases, and 10 bases separated the two germline ends. The germline CDR1 and CDR2 sequences are MNHEY and SVGEGT. The CDR3: CASKTASSYEQYF. DNA for the CDR3: TGTGCCAGCAAAACCGCAAGCTCCTACGAGCAGTACTTC.

This clonotype occurred a few times. V and J are TRBV29-1 and TRBJ1-5; D remains unclear. This CDR3 region has 12 residues. Germline V CDR1 and CDR2: SQVTM, ANQGSEA. Trimming took 6 bases from V and 1 from J, leaving 7 bases between them. Here the CDR3 DNA reads TGCAGCGTGTTGGAGAGCAATCAGCCCCAGCATTTT. It translates to CSVLESNQPQHF.

This clonotype was found many times. This chain joins TRBV7-2 and TRBJ2-6; D perhaps matches TRBD1 (6 bases). The V end lost 5 bases, the J end lost 1 base, and 15 bases lay between the germline ends. Germline values: CDR1 SGHTA, CDR2 FQGNSA. This CDR3 contains 17 residues. The CDR3 sequence is CASSLRGTSSGANVLTF. The CDR3 DNA follows: TGTGCCAGCAGCCTCAGGGGCACCTCATCTGGGGCCAACGTCCTGACTTTC.

The chain has TRBV6-5 and TRBJ2-1, with a weak D call TRBD2 (7 bases). Between the trimmed V and J ends, which lost 0 bases and 0 bases, there was a span of 9 bases. CDR1 and CDR2 from the germline V gene are MNHEY and SVGAGI. The CDR3 covers 16 residues. The CDR3 sequence is CASSYSGGGSYNEQFF. CDR3 bases: TGTGCCAGCAGTTACTCGGGAGGGGGCTCCTACAATGAGCAGTTCTTC.

The DNA for the CDR3 is TGTGCCAGCAGCCCATCGAGTGTCGGCTACAATGAGCAGTTCTTC. It codes for CASSPSSVGYNEQFF. The J gene is TRBJ2-1, the V gene TRBV28; no clear D. The germline V gene encodes CDR1 MDHEN and CDR2 SYDVKM. The CDR3 spans 15 residues. Trimming removed 6 bases from V and 3 bases from J, with 15 bases in between.

V gene TRBV6-6 combines with J gene TRBJ2-7; D might be TRBD2 (5 bases). V was pared by 2 bases and J by 0 bases, with 11 bases between. Germline V CDR1 and CDR2: MNHNY, SVGAGI (reference sequence). The CDR3 is 15 amino acids. In DNA form, the CDR3 reads TGTGCCAGCAGTTACCTTAGCGAGGCCTCCTACGAGCAGTACTTC. As protein: CASSYLSEASYEQYF.

The rearrangement uses TRBV7-9 and TRBJ2-7; TRBD1 aligns across 7 bases. Germline values: CDR1 SEHNR, CDR2 FQNEAQ (reference sequence). There are 17 residues in the CDR3. After removal of 1 base from V and 2 bases from J, the junction contained 11 bases not matched to a gene. The CDR3 coding sequence is TGTGCCAGCAGCTTAGTTGTTGGGACAGCCGGCCCCTACGAGCAGTACTTC. Translating it yields CASSLVVGTAGPYEQYF.

The chain links TRBV6-1 to TRBJ2-5; TRBD1 matches at 8 bases. Trimming took 5 bases from V and 7 from J; bases not matched to a gene: 9. The CDR3 contains 14 residues. Germline V gene sequence: CDR1 MNHNS, CDR2 SASEGT. The CDR3 bases are TGTGCCAGCAGTCCGCAGACAGGGGATACGACCCAGTACTTC. Translated, it gives CASSPQTGDTTQYF.

The chain couples TRBV20-1 to TRBJ2-4; the D call may be TRBD1 or TRBD2 (5 bases each). The J call may be wrong; the DNA end is better matched by TRBJ2-7. Per germline, CDR1 DFQATT and CDR2 SNEGSKA (reference sequence). The CDR3 has 14 residues. The CDR3 bases are TGCAGTGCTAGAGAAAGAGGGACCCAGTACGAGCAGTACTTC. Amino acid sequence: CSARERGTQYEQYF.

CDR3 DNA: TGTGCCAGCAGTTCCGGACTAGCGGGAGACAGAGACGCGTATTTT. This gives the protein CASSSGLAGDRDAYF. This chain joins TRBV27 and TRBJ2-3, with 13 bases fitting TRBD2. This CDR3 has 15 residues. V was pared by 4 bases and J by 14 bases, with 12 bases of the junction left unmatched. CDR1 is MNHEY and CDR2 is SMNVEV in the germline V gene (reference sequence).

This chain uses TRBV5-1 with TRBJ2-3; tentatively, D is TRBD2 (6 bases). Trimming removed 5 bases from V and 14 bases from J, with 24 bases in between. Germline CDR1 is SGHRS and CDR2 is YFSETQ. The CDR3 loop spans 14 amino acids. This CDR3 is CASRSGLSPRDAYF. In DNA, the CDR3 is TGCGCCAGCAGATCGGGACTGAGCCCCAGAGACGCGTATTTT. The full variable domain, in which reference TRBV5-1 and TRBJ2-3 provide the parts outside the CDR3, is KAGVTQTPRYLIKTRGQQVTLSCSPISGHRSVSWYQQTPGQGLQFLFEYFSETQRNKGNFPGRFSGRQFSNSRSEMNVSTLELGDSALYLCASRSGLSPRDAYFGPGTRLTVL.

This rearrangement joins TRBV11-2 to TRBJ2-1; maybe TRBD1 (5 bases). This CDR3 is 16 amino acids long. V was trimmed by 5 bases and J by 3 bases, leaving 17 bases between them. The germline V gene encodes CDR1 SGHAT and CDR2 FQNNGV. Here the CDR3 reads CASSQGAWTVYNEQFF. The CDR3 DNA follows: TGTGCCAGCAGCCAAGGGGCCTGGACGGTCTACAATGAGCAGTTCTTC.

The V and J genes are TRBV6-6 and TRBJ1-2, with TRBD1 as a possible D gene (6 bases). This CDR3 contains 15 residues. V was cut by 0 bases and J by 3 bases, with 11 bases left in between. Germline loops: CDR1 MNHNY, CDR2 SVGAGI (reference sequence). CDR3 DNA: TGTGCCAGCAGTTACTCGGCAGGGGCAGACTATGGCTACACCTTC. The encoded protein is CASSYSAGADYGYTF.

This rearrangement joins TRBV3-1 to TRBJ2-7, with a tentative D call TRBD1 (6 bases). The V gene's germline CDR1 is LGHDT and CDR2 YNNKEL (reference sequence). The CDR3 sequence is 17 residues long. V lost 4 bases to trimming and J lost 0 bases, with 19 bases between them. This CDR3 reads CASSPRTGQRFSYEQYF. The CDR3 coding sequence is TGTGCCAGCAGCCCCCGAACCGGACAGCGCTTCTCCTACGAGCAGTACTTC.

This clonotype was seen only a few times. The rearrangement uses TRBV12-3 or TRBV12-4 and TRBJ2-1, with a tentative D call TRBD2 (6 bases). The CDR3 totals 16 residues. V lost 9 bases and J lost 9, with 27 bases in between. The CDR3 region has the DNA TGTGCCAGTACTCAAAACGGACTAAATGGTGGGGGTGAGCAGTTCTTC. This gives the protein CASTQNGLNGGGEQFF.

In its sample, this clonotype was seen a few times. The chain employs TRBV11-1 and TRBJ2-5, with 8 bases lining up with TRBD2. The V and J ends lost 5 bases and 1 base, in that order; junction bases with no gene match: 12. CDR3 length: 17 residues. Germline CDR1 and CDR2: SGHAT and FQDESV (reference sequence). This CDR3 is CASSPRGTRGSQETQYF. The DNA of the CDR3 is TGTGCCAGCAGCCCACGTGGGACTAGAGGGTCCCAAGAGACCCAGTACTTC.

The V and J genes are TRBV27 and TRBJ1-2, with TRBD1 matching over 9 bases. Trimming at V came to 3 bases and at J to 7 bases, leaving 6 bases not matched to a gene. Germline loops: CDR1 MNHEY, CDR2 SMNVEV (reference sequence). CDR3 length equals 14 residues. The CDR3 DNA follows: TGTGCCAGCAGTTTTAGGACAGGGGCTTCTGGCTACACCTTC. Residues: CASSFRTGASGYTF.

This clonotype showed up just a few times. J is TRBJ1-5 and V is TRBV4-2, with 12 bases lining up with TRBD1. There are 20 residues in the CDR3. Germline V gives CDR1 LGHNA, CDR2 YNFKEQ. J was trimmed by 3 bases and V by 2 bases; bases with no gene match: 14. CDR3: CASSQLNTGTGGRLNQPQHF. The CDR3 nucleotides read TGTGCCAGCAGCCAATTGAATACCGGGACAGGGGGCAGGCTCAATCAGCCCCAGCATTTT.

The chain combines TRBV20-1 with TRBJ2-5; 11 positions agree with TRBD2. CDR3 length equals 16 residues. The V gene's germline CDR1 is DFQATT and CDR2 SNEGSKA (reference sequence). The J segment lost 1 base and the V segment lost 3 bases, leaving 7 bases of the junction unmatched. The CDR3 DNA is TGCAGTGCTAGGCGAGGACTAGCGGGTTTCCAAGAGACCCAGTACTTC. It yields the protein CSARRGLAGFQETQYF.

This clonotype was found a few times. The chain couples TRBV7-2 to TRBJ2-1; 7 bases match TRBD2. CDR3 size: 16 residues. Trimming took 1 base from V and 3 from J; bases not matched to a gene: 6. Germline CDR1 reads SGHTA; CDR2 reads FQGNSA. The CDR3 DNA sequence: TGTGCCAGCAGCTTAGTAGGAGCGGGGATCTACAATGAGCAGTTCTTC. Protein: CASSLVGAGIYNEQFF.

This clonotype was detected a few times. V is TRBV5-1 and J is TRBJ2-1; TRBD2 matches at 7 bases. The CDR3 sequence is 14 residues long. Germline V lookup: CDR1 SGHRS, CDR2 YFSETQ. V dropped 0 bases and J dropped 7; count of bases not matched to a gene: 4. In DNA, the CDR3 is TGCGCCAGCAGCTTGGGCGGGAGCTGGAATGAGCAGTTCTTC. Translation: CASSLGGSWNEQFF.

The chain recombines TRBV27 with TRBJ1-1; TRBD1 matches 10 bases. The germline V gene encodes CDR1 MNHEY and CDR2 SMNVEV (reference sequence). This CDR3 spans 16 amino acids. J lost 4 bases, V lost 6 bases, and 11 bases had no gene match. CDR3 DNA: TGTGCCAGCAGGCAGTGGGGACAGGGGAGGTTCACTGAAGCTTTCTTT. This gives the protein CASRQWGQGRFTEAFF.

This clonotype was observed a single time. The chain is built from TRBV24-1 and TRBJ2-5, with TRBD1 matching 8 bases. Per the germline V gene, CDR1 is KGHDR and CDR2 is SFDVKD. This CDR3 comprises 16 residues. Trimming at V came to 2 bases and at J to 5 bases, leaving 9 bases not matched to a gene. CDR3 protein: CATSDSPRGLGETQYF. CDR3 nucleotide sequence: TGTGCCACCAGTGATTCACCCAGGGGGCTTGGGGAGACCCAGTACTTC.

This clonotype showed up many times. The J gene is TRBJ1-1, the V gene TRBV20-1; a weak D match, TRBD1 (6 bases). Between the trimmed V and J ends, which lost 3 bases and 4 bases, there was a span of 9 bases. The CDR3 consists of 12 residues. Looked up from germline, CDR1 is DFQATT and CDR2 is SNEGSKA (reference sequence). The CDR3 sequence: CSASEGGTEAFF. The DNA for the CDR3 is TGCAGTGCTAGCGAAGGGGGCACTGAAGCTTTCTTT.

J is TRBJ2-5 and V is TRBV7-9; TRBD1 agrees at 7 bases. V lost 5 bases to trimming and J lost 5 bases; unmatched junction nucleotides: 11. CDR1 and CDR2 from the germline V gene are SEHNR and FQNEAQ (reference sequence). There are 15 residues in the CDR3. CDR3 DNA sequence: TGTGCCAGCAGCCAGGGGGACCGACAGTGGGAGACCCAGTACTTC. Its translation is CASSQGDRQWETQYF.